This T cell receptor beta chain appears in the sequencing data of a study of blood T cells in healthy people across ages. V was shortened by 4 bases and J by 4 bases, with 7 bases between the two germline ends. The CDR3 totals 12 residues. Germline V gene data show CDR1 as ENHRY and CDR2 as SYGVKD. Primers used in a second PCR of about 7 to 12 cycles were a sample-barcoded 5' primer and a J-beta primer mix. Each CDR3 protein is one row after TCRdb ran MiXCR on the 5' RACE reads. The table lists about 1,400,000 distinct CDR3 sequences, roughly 40% of them singletons. The receptor's source is a woman aged 18 to 35 in good health. Specimen: blood. The chain links TRBV10-3 to TRBJ1-1; D gene unclear. The DNA of the CDR3 is TGTGCCATCAGTGTCAGCGGCACTGAAGCTTTCTTT. Translating it yields CAISVSGTEAFF.